The T cell receptor (beta chain) described here comes from a study of molecular identifiers for immune sequencing clone quantification. Across the whole study: In replicates, RNA from around 20,000 or 100,000 naive CD8 cells was divided five ways and four parts were sequenced.

General observations from the study: For effector cells, clones above 20 RNA copies held over 99% of molecules; for naive cells, under 1%.

TCRdb called the PCR reads again in MiXCR, with one record for every CDR3 protein. The data contain some 100,000 distinct CDR3 sequences, under 20% of them singletons. This clonotype occurred many times. Its antigen is unidentified. Trimming removed 5 bases at V and 4 bases at J, with 9 bases between. Germline CDR1 SGHRS, CDR2 YFSETQ. The CDR3 loop spans 12 amino acids. The sample consisted of naive CD8+ T cells from blood, with Jurkat cell RNA spiked in. As for subset: FACS-sorted CD8+CD4-CCR7+CD45RA+ naive T cells. The origin of this receptor is a human donor in good health. Some libraries in this study had Jurkat cell RNA spiked in. The rearrangement links TRBV5-1 to TRBJ2-5; D possibly uses TRBD1 or TRBD2 (5 bases each). DNA for the CDR3: TGCGCCAGCAGGGGGGATACAGAGACCCAGTACTTC. Encoded protein: CASRGDTETQYF.